The TCR beta chain under discussion was sequenced for a study of vaccination and CD4 T cells after COVID-19. Whole-study findings and limits: Median SARS-CoV-2-reactive clonotype numbers went from approximately 21 to 40; this increase was not significant. Spike mono-reactivity was found in 304 of 307 vaccine-specific clones from convalescent patients.

The CDR3 sequence is 15 residues long. V was cut by 0 bases and J by 8 bases, with 16 bases left in between. Per germline, CDR1 LNHNV and CDR2 YYDKDF (reference sequence). In this sample, this clonotype is medium-sized. Its antigen is not identified. Sequence data for DNA of cultured CD4+ T cells were generated by the Oncomine TCR Beta short-read assay. Genomic DNA was isolated from CD4+ T cells that had been cultured. TCRdb fed the PCR reads into MiXCR, producing one record per CDR3 protein. The table has thousands of distinct CDR3 sequences, under 25% seen once; the top ten hold 9.1%. Sample treatment: roughly nine-day PBMC culture with coronavirus spike peptide pools or control peptides (ViraFEST assay).

This receptor was taken from a human donor who had recovered from COVID-19. This sequence joins TRBV15 and TRBJ1-2; possible D gene TRBD1, 5 bases. The sequencing used CD4+ T cells from blood, cultured in vitro, collected after SARS-CoV-2 vaccination. The CDR3 sequence is CATSRDEGNTEGYTF. The CDR3 coding sequence is TGTGCCACCAGCAGAGACGAGGGGAATACTGAGGGCTACACCTTC.